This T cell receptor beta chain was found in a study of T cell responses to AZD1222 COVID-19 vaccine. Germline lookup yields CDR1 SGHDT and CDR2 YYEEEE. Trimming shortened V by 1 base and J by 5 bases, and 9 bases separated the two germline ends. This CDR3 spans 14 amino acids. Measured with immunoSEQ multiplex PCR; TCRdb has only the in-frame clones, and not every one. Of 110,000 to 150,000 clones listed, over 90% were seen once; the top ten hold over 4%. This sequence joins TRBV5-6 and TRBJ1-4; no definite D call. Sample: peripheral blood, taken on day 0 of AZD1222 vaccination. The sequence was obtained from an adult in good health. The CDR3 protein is CASSLLGSNEKLFF. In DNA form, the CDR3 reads TGTGCCAGCAGCTTGCTAGGGTCAAATGAAAAACTGTTTTTT.